The 2 T cell receptor beta chains given below trace back to one sample, sequenced in a study of cytomegalovirus exposure and HLA in healthy donors. A multiplex PCR was run with 60 Vbeta primers and 13 Jbeta primers. Data came from immunoSEQ multiplex PCR; TCRdb stores just in-frame clones and leaves some out. The sample holds around 130,000 clones; 84% are singletons and the top ten take approximately 2.4%. Sequences were obtained from PBMCs. The receptors derive from a man aged 50 or older in good health and CMV-seronegative.

The V and J genes are TRBV2 and TRBJ2-1; tentatively, D is TRBD2 (5 bases). This CDR3 has 13 residues. Trimming stripped 11 bases from V and 6 bases from J, with 17 bases between. CDR1 is SNHLY and CDR2 is FYNNEI in the germline V gene. The CDR3: CAGGLSVPNEQFF. CDR3 bases: TGTGCCGGCGGTCTTAGCGTGCCCAATGAGCAGTTCTTC. Supplemented by reference TRBV2 and TRBJ2-1, the full variable domain reads EPEVTQTPSHQVTQMGQEVILRCVPISNHLYFYWYRQILGQKVEFLVSFYNNEISEKSEIFDDQFSVERPDGSNFTLKIRSTKLEDSAMYFCAGGLSVPNEQFFGPGTRLTVL.

The chain is built from TRBV7-9 and TRBJ2-1; possibly TRBD2 for D (6 bases). With 2 bases removed from V and 4 bases from J, the gap between germline ends came to 12 bases. Germline V gene lookup returns CDR1 SEHNR and CDR2 FQNEAQ (reference sequence). The CDR3 consists of 15 residues. The CDR3, as DNA: TGTGCCAGCAGCTTATCGGAGGCGGGATACAATGAGCAGTTCTTC. It specifies CASSLSEAGYNEQFF.